This T cell receptor (beta chain) originates from a study of CD8 T cells in ankylosing spondylitis. Points from the study as a whole: Certain motif variants had earlier been reported in reactive arthritis synovial fluid and blood. A CD8+ phenotype characterized the disease-linked clones, which were relatively rare in peripheral blood. Researchers reportedly found disease-linked clones significantly enriched in matched ankylosing spondylitis synovial fluid. Blood from ankylosing spondylitis patients appeared to carry a characteristic eight-variant TCR beta motif.

This clonotype was seen at least ten times. The antigen remains undetermined. TCRdb processed the 5' RACE reads anew with MiXCR; each CDR3 protein has one entry. Altogether approximately 100,000 distinct CDR3 sequences are present, roughly 8% being singletons, with the ten largest covering approximately 9.7%. CDR3 size: 14 residues. V lost 0 bases and J lost 3; bases outside the gene matches: 2. CDR1 is DFQATT and CDR2 is SNEGSKA in the germline V gene (reference sequence). This receptor was identified in a male donor with ankylosing spondylitis or in good health (not recorded which). Material: blood, either unsorted or a sorted T cell fraction (not recorded which). This chain uses TRBV20-1 with TRBJ2-3, with 8 nucleotides matching TRBD2. The DNA for the CDR3 is TGCAGTGCTAGAGATCGGGGGGGGACAGATACGCAGTATTTT. Amino acid sequence: CSARDRGGTDTQYF.